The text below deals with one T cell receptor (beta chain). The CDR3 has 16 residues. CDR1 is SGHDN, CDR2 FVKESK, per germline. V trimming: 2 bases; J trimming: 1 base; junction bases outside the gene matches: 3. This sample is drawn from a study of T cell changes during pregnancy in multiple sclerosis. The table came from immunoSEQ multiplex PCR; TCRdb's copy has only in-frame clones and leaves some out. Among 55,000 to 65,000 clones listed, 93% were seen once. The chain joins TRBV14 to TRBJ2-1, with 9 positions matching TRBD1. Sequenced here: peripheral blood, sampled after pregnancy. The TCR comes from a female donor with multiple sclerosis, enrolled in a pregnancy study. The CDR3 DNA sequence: TGTGCCAGCAGCCAACGACAGGGGGGGTCCTACAATGAGCAGTTCTTC. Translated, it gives CASSQRQGGSYNEQFF.